The 17 T cell receptor beta chains reported below all come from one sample, sequenced in a study of blood T cell repertoires in COVID-19. Sequenced by immunoSEQ multiplex PCR; TCRdb stores in-frame clones only, minus some. The sample holds roughly 190,000 clones, just under 90% seen once. The sample taken for sequencing was peripheral blood. These receptor sequences come from a man aged 18 to 29 with active or convalescent COVID-19.

J is TRBJ2-7 and V is TRBV6-6; possible D gene TRBD2, 8 bases. This CDR3 has 12 residues. CDR1 and CDR2 (germline): MNHNY, SVGAGI (reference sequence). In nucleotides, the CDR3 is TGTGCCACCAGGGGTCCCACAGGGGCGGGGGGCGTC. This translates into CATRGPTGAGGV.

This chain joins TRBV18 and TRBJ1-5; no clear D. CDR1 and CDR2 from the germline V gene are KGHSH and LQKENI. The CDR3 loop spans 15 amino acids. Trimming pared 1 base from V and 3 bases from J, leaving 10 bases between. In DNA form, the CDR3 reads TGTGCCAGCTCACCACTGGCGGGGATCAATCAGCCCCAGCATTTT. Translating it yields CASSPLAGINQPQHF. Supplemented by reference TRBV18 and TRBJ1-5, the full variable domain reads NAGVMQNPRHLVRRRGQEARLRCSPMKGHSHVYWYRQLPEEGLKFMVYLQKENIIDESGMPKERFSAEFPKEGPSILRIQQVVRGDSAAYFCASSPLAGINQPQHFGDGTRLSIL.

The chain has TRBV5-8 and TRBJ1-1; D gene ambiguous. The CDR3 runs to 13 residues. The V gene lost 3 bases and the J gene lost 4 bases, with 10 bases spanning the gap. Germline loops: CDR1 SGHTS, CDR2 YDEGEE. For the CDR3, the DNA is TGTGCCAGCAGCTGGGGAGGGAGCACTGAAGCTTTCTTT. Its protein product is CASSWGGSTEAFF. Looking up the rest from reference TRBV5-8 and TRBJ1-1 gives the full variable domain: EAGVTQSPTHLIKTRGQQATLRCSPISGHTSVYWYQQALGLGLQFLLWYDEGEERNRGNFPPRFSGRQFPNYSSELNVNALELEDSALYLCASSWGGSTEAFFGQGTRLTVV.

This clone turned up a few times. The J gene is TRBJ2-1, the V gene TRBV27, with D possibly TRBD2 on 6 matching bases. The V end was cut by 1 base, the J end by 6 bases, with 13 bases between. The CDR3 sequence is 15 residues long. CDR1 MNHEY and CDR2 SMNVEV come from the germline V gene (reference sequence). The chain's CDR3 is CASSLFPGDINEQFF. Here the CDR3 DNA reads TGTGCCAGCAGTTTATTCCCGGGGGATATCAATGAGCAGTTCTTC.

This chain links TRBV4-2 with TRBJ1-5; D unresolved. V lost 0 bases, J lost 3 bases, and 12 bases lay in between. The CDR3 length is 16 residues. The germline gives CDR1 LGHNA, CDR2 YNFKEQ. CDR3 nucleotides: TGTGCCAGCAGCCAAGACGTGGCACAGATCAATCAGCCCCAGCATTTT. Its protein product is CASSQDVAQINQPQHF.

V gene TRBV30 combines with J gene TRBJ2-7; 8 nucleotides line up with TRBD1. Trimming at V came to 4 bases and at J to 3 bases, leaving 8 bases not matched to a gene. Germline V gene sequence: CDR1 GTSNPN, CDR2 SVGIG (reference sequence). The CDR3 consists of 14 residues. DNA of the CDR3: TGTGCCTGGACCACGGGGACAGGAGTCTACGAGCAGTACTTC. This translates into CAWTTGTGVYEQYF.

This sequence joins TRBV2 and TRBJ1-4; 9 nucleotides line up with TRBD1. V shed 10 bases and J 8 bases; nucleotides not matched to a gene: 5. CDR1 SNHLY and CDR2 FYNNEI come from the germline V gene. This CDR3 region has 12 residues. The chain's CDR3 is CATRQGGEKLFF. The CDR3 nucleotides are TGTGCCACCAGACAGGGGGGAGAAAAACTGTTTTTT.

This chain links TRBV3-1 (or the pseudogene TRBV3-2) with TRBJ2-7; 11 bases match TRBD2. Unmatched junction bases numbered 10, after V lost 0 bases and J lost 0 bases. Per germline, CDR1 LGHDT and CDR2 YNNKEL (reference sequence). This CDR3 is 19 amino acids long. The CDR3 region has the DNA TGTGCCAGCAGCCAAGATAGGAGACTAGCGGGACTATACTCCTACGAGCAGTACTTC. Residues: CASSQDRRLAGLYSYEQYF.

The rearrangement uses TRBV5-1 and TRBJ1-1; D is unresolved. V lost 4 bases, J lost 8 bases, and 12 bases lay in between. The CDR3 runs to 12 residues. Germline CDR1 SGHRS, CDR2 YFSETQ. CDR3 sequence: CASSADGNEAFF. CDR3 bases: TGCGCCAGCAGCGCGGACGGGAACGAAGCTTTCTTT.

The V call is TRBV14, the J call TRBJ1-2; weak D call: TRBD1 (6 bases). CDR1 and CDR2 (germline): SGHDN, FVKESK. V gave up 4 bases and J gave up 2 bases, with 8 bases separating them. This CDR3 comprises 13 residues. This CDR3 is CASSLGTNYGYTF. The CDR3 region has the DNA TGTGCCAGCAGCCTTGGGACAAACTATGGCTACACCTTC. The variable domain in full, completed from reference TRBV14 and TRBJ1-2, reads EAGVTQFPSHSVIEKGQTVTLRCDPISGHDNLYWYRRVMGKEIKFLLHFVKESKQDESGMPNNRFLAERTGGTYSTLKVQPAELEDSGVYFCASSLGTNYGYTFGSGTRLTVV.

This clone was observed a handful of times. The chain carries TRBV2 and TRBJ1-2; TRBD1 matches at 9 bases. Trimming took 1 base from V and 7 from J; bases not matched to a gene: 7. The CDR3 length is 15 residues. In germline, CDR1 is SNHLY, CDR2 FYNNEI. CDR3 nucleotide sequence: TGTGCCAGCAGTGAAGTACGGGGACAGGGTCTTGGCTACACCTTC. Amino acid sequence: CASSEVRGQGLGYTF.

V gene TRBV5-1 combines with J gene TRBJ2-3; TRBD2 might be the D (7 bases). Germline CDR1 is SGHRS and CDR2 is YFSETQ. The CDR3 runs to 14 residues. V was clipped by 6 bases and J by 2 bases, with 13 bases between them. CDR3 nucleotide sequence: TGCGCCAGCAAGATGGGGGGGCACACAGATACGCAGTATTTT. This codes for CASKMGGHTDTQYF.

The chain links TRBV29-1 to TRBJ2-3; D might be TRBD1 (5 bases). V was pared by 1 base and J by 2 bases, with 13 bases between. The CDR3 runs to 15 residues. From germline, CDR1 is SQVTM and CDR2 ANQGSEA. The CDR3 is CSVEGTRTFTDTQYF. The CDR3, as DNA: TGCAGCGTTGAAGGGACACGCACATTCACAGATACGCAGTATTTT.

The CDR3 spells CASSQSLLTLTGASNAEAFF. The DNA for the CDR3 is TGCGCCAGCAGCCAATCCCTCCTTACCCTAACAGGGGCGTCTAACGCTGAAGCTTTCTTT. The rearrangement uses TRBV4-1 and TRBJ1-1, with 7 bases that match TRBD1. CDR1 is MGHRA, CDR2 YSYEKL, per germline. Losses at the gene ends were 2 bases for V and 6 bases for J; bases not matched to a gene: 24. The CDR3 spans 20 residues.

The chain combines TRBV3-1 (or the pseudogene TRBV3-2) with TRBJ1-6, with 8 bases matching TRBD1. The CDR3 length is 15 residues. J gave up 8 bases and V 3 bases, and 6 bases lay outside the gene matches. CDR1 is LGHDT, CDR2 YNNKEL, per germline (reference sequence). The CDR3 DNA reads TGTGCCAGCAGCCATGCGGACAGGGAAGATTCACCCCTCCACTTT. It encodes CASSHADREDSPLHF.

CDR3 residues: CASSQNQGTKGATF. The CDR3 bases are TGCGCCAGCAGCCAAAATCAGGGAACCAAGGGCGCTACCTTC. The chain joins TRBV4-1 to TRBJ1-2; D is perhaps TRBD1 (5 bases). V lost 2 bases and J 14 bases, leaving 21 bases between the germline ends. Germline CDR1 is MGHRA and CDR2 is YSYEKL. This CDR3 is built from 14 residues.

The CDR3 is CASSLGLAELNTGELFF. The CDR3 coding sequence is TGTGCCAGCAGCTTAGGGTTAGCGGAATTAAACACCGGGGAGCTGTTTTTT. The chain carries TRBV7-9 and TRBJ2-2; possibly TRBD2 for D (6 bases). Germline loops: CDR1 SEHNR, CDR2 FQNEAQ (reference sequence). This CDR3 is 17 amino acids long. Trimming stripped 1 base from V and 2 bases from J, with 14 bases between.